Presented here are 13 T cell receptor beta chains from one specimen sequenced in a study of blood T cell repertoires in COVID-19. Repertoires were generated with immunoSEQ multiplex PCR, while TCRdb's copy carries only in-frame clones and drops some. Among roughly 100,000 clones listed, more than 90% were seen once. The sample was peripheral blood. The receptors originated from a man aged 18 to 29 with acute or convalescent COVID-19.

The chain has TRBV19 and TRBJ1-2; unclear D gene. The V gene's germline CDR1 is LNHDA and CDR2 SQIVND (reference sequence). V lost 6 bases and J 5 bases, leaving 7 bases between the germline ends. CDR3 length: 11 residues. CDR3 in amino acids: CASRAVYGYTF. Written as DNA, the CDR3 is TGTGCCAGTAGGGCGGTTTATGGCTACACCTTC.

The chain uses TRBV30 and TRBJ1-1, with 7 positions matching TRBD1. CDR3 size: 13 residues. Germline CDR1 reads GTSNPN; CDR2 reads SVGIG (reference sequence). The V segment lost 7 bases and the J segment 1 base; nucleotides outside the gene matches: 6. The CDR3 spells CASMTGTNTEAFF. The CDR3 DNA follows: TGTGCCTCTATGACAGGGACGAACACTGAAGCTTTCTTT.

The rearrangement links TRBV5-8 to TRBJ2-4; D might be TRBD1 (5 bases). The CDR3 covers 15 residues. Germline CDR1 is SGHTS and CDR2 is YDEGEE. Trimming took off 5 bases at V and 1 base at J, with 13 bases between the two ends. The CDR3, as DNA: TGTGCCAGCAGTAGTCAGGGAAAGGCCAAAAACATTCAGTACTTC. It codes for CASSSQGKAKNIQYF.

The J gene is TRBJ1-2, the V gene TRBV6-5; D is uncertain. This CDR3 region has 15 residues. Trimming removed 0 bases at V and 3 bases at J, with 11 bases between. The germline CDR1 and CDR2 sequences are MNHEY and SVGAGI. CDR3 DNA sequence: TGTGCCAGCAGTTACTCGGGAGGAGGCTACTATGGCTACACCTTC. It translates to CASSYSGGGYYGYTF.

The V and J genes are TRBV7-9 and TRBJ1-1; no reliable D call. Germline V gene data show CDR1 as SEHNR and CDR2 as FQNEAQ (reference sequence). The CDR3 is made up of 15 amino acids. The V gene lost 2 bases and the J gene lost 0 bases, with 10 bases spanning the gap. CDR3 in amino acids: CASSLKAGLNTEAFF. The DNA for the CDR3 is TGTGCCAGCAGCTTAAAGGCAGGCTTGAACACTGAAGCTTTCTTT.

This chain uses TRBV23-1 with TRBJ1-2, with a tentative D call TRBD1 (5 bases). TRBV23-1 is an ORF; its function is uncertain. This CDR3 has 16 amino acids. Trimming removed 0 bases from V and 3 bases from J, with 14 bases in between. The chain's CDR3 is CASSQSKSRDDYGYTF. CDR3 in DNA: TGCGCCAGCAGTCAATCAAAGAGCAGGGATGACTATGGCTACACCTTC.

A single count supports this clone. The J gene is TRBJ1-1, the V gene TRBV29-1; 7 positions agree with TRBD1. Looked up from germline, CDR1 is SQVTM and CDR2 is ANQGSEA. The CDR3 covers 12 residues. V dropped 7 bases and J dropped 13; count of bases not matched to a gene: 15. For the CDR3, the DNA is TGCAGCGCTTCGGACAGGAGAGTAACTGGTTTCTTT. This sequence encodes CSASDRRVTGFF.

The V gene is TRBV11-2, the J gene TRBJ2-1, with 7 bases that match TRBD1. With V trimmed by 4 bases and J by 9 bases, 9 bases remained unmatched. The germline gives CDR1 SGHAT, CDR2 FQNNGV. The CDR3 covers 14 residues. The CDR3 reads CASSSIKQGSEQFF. For the CDR3, the DNA is TGTGCCAGCAGCTCGATTAAACAGGGGAGTGAGCAGTTCTTC.

J is TRBJ2-3 and V is TRBV28; TRBD2 matches 7 bases. Germline V gene sequence: CDR1 MDHEN, CDR2 SYDVKM. V shed 6 bases, J shed 12 bases, and the junction held 6 bases outside the gene matches. The CDR3 consists of 11 residues. CDR3 bases: TGTGCCAGCAGGACCGGGACTATACAGTATTTT. Translated: CASRTGTIQYF.

V and J are TRBV5-1 and TRBJ1-1; TRBD1 agrees at 8 bases. The germline CDR1 and CDR2 sequences are SGHRS and YFSETQ. CDR3 size: 16 residues. Trimming at V came to 6 bases and at J to 5 bases, leaving 15 bases not matched to a gene. CDR3 protein: CASTQIPGQGRTEAFF. In DNA form, the CDR3 reads TGCGCCAGCACCCAAATTCCCGGACAGGGTAGAACTGAAGCTTTCTTT.

This rearrangement joins TRBV3-1 (or the pseudogene TRBV3-2) to TRBJ1-2; a weak D match, TRBD1 (6 bases). The V end lost 0 bases, the J end lost 4 bases, and 18 bases lay between the germline ends. CDR3 length: 17 amino acids. Germline V gene lookup returns CDR1 LGHDT and CDR2 YNNKEL (reference sequence). The CDR3 DNA follows: TGTGCCAGCAGCCAAGATGGGGGCCCTTCCCTCGCCTATGGCTACACCTTC. Translating it yields CASSQDGGPSLAYGYTF.

This clone was detected only once. Written as DNA, the CDR3 is TGTGCCACCGGGACAGTGAGAAACACCATATATTTT. Residues: CATGTVRNTIYF. This chain connects TRBV12-3 or TRBV12-4 to TRBJ1-3; the match to TRBD1 covers 7 bases. The CDR3 is 12 residues long. V lost 10 bases, J lost 5 bases, and 5 bases stayed unmatched.

This clone was seen more than once but under ten times. This chain uses TRBV7-9 with TRBJ1-2; a weak D match, TRBD1 (5 bases). The CDR3 totals 17 residues. Trimming cost V 4 bases and J 5 bases, with 23 bases left between them. CDR1 and CDR2 (germline): SEHNR, FQNEAQ (reference sequence). The CDR3 DNA reads TGTGCCAGCAGCTCGACGGGGGGGACCCCTGATGATTATGGCTACACCTTC. Translation gives CASSSTGGTPDDYGYTF. Based on the CDR3 plus reference TRBV7-9 and TRBJ1-2, the full variable domain is DTGVSQNPRHKITKRGQNVTFRCDPISEHNRLYWYRQTLGQGPEFLTYFQNEAQLEKSRLLSDRFSAERPKGSFSTLEIQRTEQGDSAMYLCASSSTGGTPDDYGYTFGSGTRLTVV.